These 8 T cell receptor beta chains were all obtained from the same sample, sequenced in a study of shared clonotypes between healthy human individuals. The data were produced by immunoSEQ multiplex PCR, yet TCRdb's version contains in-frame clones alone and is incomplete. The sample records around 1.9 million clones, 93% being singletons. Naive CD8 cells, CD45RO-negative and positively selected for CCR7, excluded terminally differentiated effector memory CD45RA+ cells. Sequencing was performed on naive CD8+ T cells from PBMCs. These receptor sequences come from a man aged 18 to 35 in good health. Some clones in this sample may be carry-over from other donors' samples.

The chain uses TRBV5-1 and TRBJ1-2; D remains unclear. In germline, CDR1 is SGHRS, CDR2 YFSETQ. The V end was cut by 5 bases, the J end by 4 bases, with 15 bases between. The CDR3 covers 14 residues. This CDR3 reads CASSSGPSSYGYTF. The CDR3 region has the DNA TGCGCCAGCAGTTCCGGGCCCAGCTCCTATGGCTACACCTTC.

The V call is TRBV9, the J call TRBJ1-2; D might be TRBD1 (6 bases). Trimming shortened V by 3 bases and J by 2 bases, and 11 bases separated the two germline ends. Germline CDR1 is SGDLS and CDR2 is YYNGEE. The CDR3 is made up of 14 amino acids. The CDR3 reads CASSGRGQNYGYTF. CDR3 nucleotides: TGTGCCAGCAGCGGCCGAGGACAGAACTATGGCTACACCTTC.

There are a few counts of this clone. The CDR3 DNA is TGTGCCAGCAGCTTACCCGCCCGTACTAGTGAAGCTTTCTTT. As protein: CASSLPARTSEAFF. The V and J genes are TRBV7-9 and TRBJ1-1; D is undetermined. V was clipped by 2 bases and J by 7 bases, with 14 bases between them. Per germline, CDR1 SEHNR and CDR2 FQNEAQ (reference sequence). This CDR3 spans 14 amino acids.

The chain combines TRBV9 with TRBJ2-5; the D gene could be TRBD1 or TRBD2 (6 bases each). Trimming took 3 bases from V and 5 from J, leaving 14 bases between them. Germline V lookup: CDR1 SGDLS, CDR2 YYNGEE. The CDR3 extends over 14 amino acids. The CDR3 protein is CASSEGGRRETQYF. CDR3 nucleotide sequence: TGTGCCAGCAGCGAGGGGGGCCGCAGGGAGACCCAGTACTTC.

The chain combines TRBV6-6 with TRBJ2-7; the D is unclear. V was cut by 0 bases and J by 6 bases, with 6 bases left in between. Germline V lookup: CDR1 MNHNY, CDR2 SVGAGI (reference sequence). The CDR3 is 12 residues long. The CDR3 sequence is CASSYSDGEQYF. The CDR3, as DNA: TGTGCCAGCAGTTACTCGGACGGCGAGCAGTACTTC.

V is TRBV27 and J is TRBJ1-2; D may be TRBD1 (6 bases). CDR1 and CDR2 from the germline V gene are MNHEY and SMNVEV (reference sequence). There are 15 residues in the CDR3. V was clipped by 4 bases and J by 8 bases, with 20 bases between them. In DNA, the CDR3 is TGTGCCAGCAGTTCGGATCCAGGGGCTCGATGGGGCTACACCTTC. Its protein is CASSSDPGARWGYTF.

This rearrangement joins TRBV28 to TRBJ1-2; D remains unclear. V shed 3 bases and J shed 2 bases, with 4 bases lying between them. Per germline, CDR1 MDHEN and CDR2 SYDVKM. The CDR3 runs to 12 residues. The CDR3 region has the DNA TGTGCCAGCAGTTTCCGGAACTATGGCTACACCTTC. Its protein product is CASSFRNYGYTF.

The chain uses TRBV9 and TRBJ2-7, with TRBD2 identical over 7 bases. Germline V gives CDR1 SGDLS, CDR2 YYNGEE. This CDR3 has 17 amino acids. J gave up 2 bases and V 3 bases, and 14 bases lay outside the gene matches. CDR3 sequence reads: CASSAGSGLAVTYEQYF. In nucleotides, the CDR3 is TGTGCCAGCAGCGCGGGGAGCGGGCTAGCGGTGACCTACGAGCAGTACTTC.